Sequencing of this T cell receptor (beta chain) was carried out in a study of shared clonotypes between healthy human individuals. Sequencing was performed with immunoSEQ multiplex PCR; in TCRdb, only in-frame clones are kept and a portion is missing. The sample consists of over a million clones, around 74% of them appearing once. CDR1 KGHSH and CDR2 LQKENI come from the germline V gene. With 5 bases clipped from V and 4 bases from J, the junction kept 7 bases outside the gene matches. This CDR3 region has 15 residues. Sequencing was performed on memory CD4+ T cells sorted from blood. The subset denotes: CD45RA-negative fraction. The source is a man aged 18 to 29 in good health. The V gene is TRBV18, the J gene TRBJ2-1; 8 bases are shared with TRBD1. This chain's CDR3 is CASSTMDRDYNEQFF. The CDR3 DNA reads TGTGCCAGCTCAACCATGGACAGGGATTACAATGAGCAGTTCTTC.